A single sample gave rise to the 10 T cell receptor beta chains below, sequenced in a study of blood T cell repertoires in COVID-19. Here immunoSEQ multiplex PCR was the method, and the copy in TCRdb shows in-frame clones only, minus some. The sample consists of some 150,000 clones, just under 90% of them appearing once. Sequenced input: peripheral blood. These receptors originate from an elderly woman with acute or convalescent COVID-19.

The genes are TRBV7-6 and TRBJ2-2; perhaps TRBD1 as D (5 bases). V dropped 7 bases and J dropped 1 base, with 13 bases sitting between them. The CDR3 contains 15 residues. The germline CDR1 and CDR2 sequences are SGHVS and FNYEAQ. This CDR3 is CASTVDILNTGELFF. In DNA, the CDR3 is TGTGCCAGCACCGTGGACATCCTGAACACCGGGGAGCTGTTTTTT.

V is TRBV4-2 and J is TRBJ1-6, with D hard to call. V shed 7 bases and J shed 7 bases, with 17 bases lying between them. This CDR3 spans 15 amino acids. The germline CDR1 and CDR2 sequences are LGHNA and YNFKEQ. For the CDR3, the DNA is TGTGCCAGCACCCGAGGGCGGAGGGAAAATTCACCCCTCCACTTT. Protein sequence: CASTRGRRENSPLHF.

The V gene is TRBV7-9, the J gene TRBJ2-3; D is possibly TRBD1 (6 bases). This CDR3 comprises 15 residues. In germline, CDR1 is SEHNR, CDR2 FQNEAQ (reference sequence). V gave up 4 bases and J gave up 2 bases, with 13 bases separating them. The CDR3 DNA is TGTGCCAGCAGCTCAGGACAGCAACTCACAGATACGCAGTATTTT. It yields the protein CASSSGQQLTDTQYF. Based on the CDR3 plus reference TRBV7-9 and TRBJ2-3, the full variable domain is DTGVSQNPRHKITKRGQNVTFRCDPISEHNRLYWYRQTLGQGPEFLTYFQNEAQLEKSRLLSDRFSAERPKGSFSTLEIQRTEQGDSAMYLCASSSGQQLTDTQYFGPGTRLTVL.

The genes are TRBV6-5 and TRBJ1-2; D is perhaps TRBD1 (5 bases). V was shortened by 3 bases and J by 4 bases, with 12 bases between the two germline ends. The CDR3 runs to 14 residues. Germline V gene data show CDR1 as MNHEY and CDR2 as SVGAGI. This CDR3 reads CASSYRGFSYGYTF. CDR3 coding DNA: TGTGCCAGCAGTTATAGGGGATTTAGCTATGGCTACACCTTC.

CDR3 DNA sequence: TGTGCCAGCAGTCAGCCCAATGACAGGGTAAAGGGAAACACCATATATTTT. Residues: CASSQPNDRVKGNTIYF. The chain employs TRBV25-1 and TRBJ1-3; TRBD1 matches 7 bases. The CDR3 spans 17 residues. Germline-derived CDR1 and CDR2 are MGHDK and SYGVNS. After removal of 5 bases from V and 4 bases from J, the junction contained 14 bases not matched to a gene.

CDR3 in amino acids: CAWDRGLNTEAFF. CDR3 DNA: TGTGCCTGGGACAGGGGATTGAACACTGAAGCTTTCTTT. The chain links TRBV30 to TRBJ1-1; 8 nucleotides line up with TRBD1. This CDR3 is 13 amino acids long. CDR1 GTSNPN and CDR2 SVGIG come from the germline V gene (reference sequence). Trimming at V came to 5 bases and at J to 0 bases, leaving 2 bases not matched to a gene.

This clone was picked up one time. The chain employs TRBV18 and TRBJ1-2; D is unresolved. The CDR3 loop spans 15 amino acids. Germline V lookup: CDR1 KGHSH, CDR2 LQKENI. The V end lost 5 bases, the J end lost 0 bases, and 13 bases lay between the germline ends. DNA for the CDR3: TGTGCCAGCTCAGACTACAGTGCCACTAACTATGGCTACACCTTC. It is translated as CASSDYSATNYGYTF.

The V gene is TRBV25-1, the J gene TRBJ2-2; perhaps TRBD1 as D (7 bases). CDR3 length: 15 residues. Germline V lookup: CDR1 MGHDK, CDR2 SYGVNS. The ends were cut back, 7 bases at V and 3 bases at J, with 15 bases in the middle. CDR3 sequence reads: CASTLGGGDTGELFF. DNA of the CDR3: TGTGCCAGCACCCTAGGAGGGGGCGACACCGGGGAGCTGTTTTTT.

The chain couples TRBV5-4 to TRBJ2-1; 13 positions match TRBD2. Germline CDR1 and CDR2: SGHNT and YYREEE (reference sequence). The CDR3 loop spans 16 amino acids. Trimming took 4 bases from V and 4 from J; bases not matched to a gene: 5. This CDR3 is CASSPGLAGVYNEQFF. In DNA form, the CDR3 reads TGTGCCAGCAGCCCTGGACTAGCGGGGGTGTACAATGAGCAGTTCTTC.

V usage is TRBV3-1 (or the pseudogene TRBV3-2) and J usage is TRBJ1-5; TRBD1 matches at 8 bases. Germline CDR1 LGHDT, CDR2 YNNKEL (reference sequence). V lost 0 bases and J lost 6; bases outside the gene matches: 1. This CDR3 contains 14 residues. CDR3 nucleotide sequence: TGTGCCAGCAGCCAAGAGGGGACAGGTCAGCCCCAGCATTTT. Its translation: CASSQEGTGQPQHF.